These 31 T cell receptor beta chains were all obtained from the same sample, sequenced in a study of Graves' ophthalmopathy and Graves' hyperthyroidism. Amplified material comprised TCR beta CDR3 regions derived from RNA transcripts. HTBI primers primed a first-round RT-PCR, and a second-round multiplex PCR followed. TCRdb independently ran MiXCR on the multiplex PCR reads; one entry per CDR3 protein. The sample carries roughly 700,000 distinct CDR3 sequences, about 44% recorded once. Sequencing was carried out using peripheral blood. Source of these receptors: an adult man with Graves' ophthalmopathy.

In its sample, this clonotype was seen a few times. The CDR3 spells CASSSGGKGYEQYF. The DNA for the CDR3 is TGTGCCAGCAGTTCGGGGGGCAAGGGCTACGAGCAGTACTTC. The chain couples TRBV6-5 to TRBJ2-7; a possible D gene is TRBD2 (7 bases). This CDR3 is built from 14 residues. The germline V and J ends were trimmed by 4 bases and 3 bases, with 13 bases remaining between them. The V gene's germline CDR1 is MNHEY and CDR2 SVGAGI.

This clonotype was observed at least ten times. This chain uses TRBV2 with TRBJ2-5; TRBD2 is a possible D gene (5 bases). CDR3 length: 12 amino acids. Germline V CDR1 and CDR2: SNHLY, FYNNEI. V lost 8 bases and J lost 4, with 11 bases in between. CDR3 sequence reads: CASVGRGETQYF. The CDR3 coding sequence is TGTGCCAGCGTAGGTCGGGGAGAGACCCAGTACTTC.

The chain uses TRBV25-1 and TRBJ1-6; tentative D call: TRBD1 (5 bases). Between the trimmed V and J ends, which lost 7 bases and 3 bases, there was a span of 16 bases. CDR1 is MGHDK and CDR2 is SYGVNS in the germline V gene. The CDR3 is made up of 16 amino acids. CDR3 in DNA: TGTGCCAGCAACCTTGGGGGAAATGGCTATAATTCACCCCTCCACTTT. Its translation is CASNLGGNGYNSPLHF.

The table lists this clonotype with a count of one. Since a much larger clone is just one base distant, this may be a read error. The V call is TRBV9, the J call TRBJ1-6; D not resolved. The CDR3 has 16 amino acids. In germline, CDR1 is SGDLS, CDR2 YYNGEE. CDR3 DNA sequence: TGTGCCGGCAGCTCAACGGACGGAGCGTCAAATTCACCCCTCCACTTT. Its translation: CAGSSTDGASNSPLHF.

The V call is TRBV7-9, the J call TRBJ2-7; 7 bases map to TRBD2. Germline-derived CDR1 and CDR2 are SEHNR and FQNEAQ (reference sequence). The CDR3 totals 14 residues. The V and J ends lost 3 bases and 3 bases, in that order; junction bases with no gene match: 5. CDR3 region: CASSFAGVGYEQYF. The CDR3 nucleotides are TGTGCCAGCAGCTTTGCGGGAGTCGGCTACGAGCAGTACTTC.

This clonotype was seen many times. V gene TRBV11-2 combines with J gene TRBJ2-7; 8 bases line up with TRBD1. Germline V lookup: CDR1 SGHAT, CDR2 FQNNGV. V lost 5 bases and J lost 6; bases outside the gene matches: 9. The CDR3 contains 14 residues. The CDR3 spells CASSQTGQGGEQYF. As DNA, the CDR3 is TGTGCCAGCAGCCAAACAGGACAGGGCGGCGAGCAGTACTTC.

The chain joins TRBV29-1 to TRBJ1-3, with 9 bases lining up with TRBD1. The CDR3 consists of 15 residues. CDR1 is SQVTM and CDR2 is ANQGSEA in the germline V gene. With 6 bases clipped from V and 6 bases from J, the junction kept 12 bases outside the gene matches. As DNA, the CDR3 is TGCAGCGTCTCACCGGGACAGGGTCTTCAAAACACCATATATTTT. Protein product: CSVSPGQGLQNTIYF. Complete variable domain (other parts from reference TRBV29-1 and TRBJ1-3): SAVISQKPSRDICQRGTSLTIQCQVDSQVTMMFWYRQQPGQSLTLIATANQGSEATYESGFVIDKFPISRPNLTFSTLTVSNMSPEDSSIYLCSVSPGQGLQNTIYFGEGSWLTVV.

The chain couples TRBV9 to TRBJ1-2; 7 positions match TRBD1. With V trimmed by 3 bases and J by 3 bases, 8 bases remained unmatched. The CDR3 contains 15 residues. CDR1 and CDR2 from the germline V gene are SGDLS and YYNGEE. CDR3 protein: CASSALGGGDYGYTF. The CDR3 nucleotides are TGTGCCAGCAGCGCCCTGGGAGGGGGCGACTATGGCTACACCTTC.

Ten or more counts support this clonotype. The J gene is TRBJ2-2, the V gene TRBV10-3, with D possibly being TRBD1 (5 bases). The germline CDR1 and CDR2 sequences are ENHRY and SYGVKD. The CDR3 spans 15 residues. Trimming took 6 bases from V and 0 from J, leaving 11 bases between them. CDR3 bases: TGTGCCATCAGCCAGGGTGACACGAACACCGGGGAGCTGTTTTTT. It yields the protein CAISQGDTNTGELFF.

This clonotype appeared many times. The chain joins TRBV5-6 to TRBJ1-5; weak D call: TRBD1 (5 bases). The CDR3 consists of 14 residues. Germline V gene sequence: CDR1 SGHDT, CDR2 YYEEEE. V lost 1 base to trimming and J lost 5 bases, with 10 bases between them. CDR3 bases: TGTGCCAGCAGCTTGACGGCAGGGCATCAGCCCCAGCATTTT. Translating it yields CASSLTAGHQPQHF.

J is TRBJ1-2 and V is TRBV5-5; a weak D match, TRBD1 (6 bases). Per germline, CDR1 SGHKS and CDR2 YYEKEE (reference sequence). The CDR3 length is 14 residues. Trimming pared 4 bases from V and 8 bases from J, leaving 18 bases between. CDR3 nucleotides: TGTGCCAGCAGCCCCGGGGCCGCCACAGGGGGCTACACCTTC. It is translated as CASSPGAATGGYTF.

This clonotype was observed at least ten times. The J gene is TRBJ2-7, the V gene TRBV7-9; a possible D gene is TRBD1 (6 bases). Trimming shortened V by 6 bases and J by 3 bases, and 12 bases separated the two germline ends. This CDR3 region has 13 residues. Germline V lookup: CDR1 SEHNR, CDR2 FQNEAQ (reference sequence). The CDR3 reads CASRMTGHYEQYF. In DNA form, the CDR3 reads TGTGCCAGCAGGATGACAGGACACTACGAGCAGTACTTC.

The CDR3 protein is CSSSGTGNEKLFF. The CDR3 nucleotides are TGCAGCTCCTCCGGGACAGGGAACGAAAAACTGTTTTTT. This chain links TRBV29-1 with TRBJ1-4; 9 bases are shared with TRBD1. Losses at the gene ends were 8 bases for V and 8 bases for J; bases not matched to a gene: 9. The CDR3 consists of 13 residues. CDR1 is SQVTM, CDR2 ANQGSEA, per germline. The full variable domain, rest sourced from reference TRBV29-1 and TRBJ1-4, is SAVISQKPSRDICQRGTSLTIQCQVDSQVTMMFWYRQQPGQSLTLIATANQGSEATYESGFVIDKFPISRPNLTFSTLTVSNMSPEDSSIYLCSSSGTGNEKLFFGSGTQLSVL.

This clonotype came up many times. The chain links TRBV10-2 to TRBJ1-5; 12 bases align to TRBD1. V lost 3 bases, J lost 6 bases, and 3 bases stayed unmatched. Per the germline V gene, CDR1 is WSHSY and CDR2 is SAAADI. The CDR3 is 15 residues long. This chain's CDR3 is CASSDGDRGLQPQHF. The DNA of the CDR3 is TGCGCCAGCAGTGACGGGGACAGGGGGCTTCAGCCCCAGCATTTT.

This rearrangement joins TRBV7-3 to TRBJ2-7; 7 bases are shared with TRBD2. The V segment lost 8 bases and the J segment 3 bases; nucleotides outside the gene matches: 10. Per the germline V gene, CDR1 is SGHTA and CDR2 is FQGTGA. This CDR3 contains 14 residues. CDR3 sequence (DNA): TGTGCCAGCTCACCACCGGCTAGCGGCTACGAGCAGTACTTC. The encoded protein is CASSPPASGYEQYF.

This clonotype was seen a handful of times. This rearrangement joins TRBV11-2 to TRBJ1-5; D possibly corresponds to TRBD1 (5 bases). Deletions cut 0 bases from V and 6 bases from J, with 12 bases between. The CDR3 extends over 15 amino acids. Germline V gene data show CDR1 as SGHAT and CDR2 as FQNNGV. The CDR3 bases are TGTGCCAGCAGCTTAGATCAGACAGTCGGTCAGCCCCAGCATTTT. Its translation is CASSLDQTVGQPQHF.

The V call is TRBV10-2, the J call TRBJ2-3, with a tentative D call TRBD2 (6 bases). From germline, CDR1 is WSHSY and CDR2 SAAADI. Trimming stripped 11 bases from V and 2 bases from J, with 14 bases between. CDR3 length equals 13 residues. CDR3 coding DNA: TGCGCCGGCGGGGCGGAGCACACAGATACGCAGTATTTT. Translated, it gives CAGGAEHTDTQYF.

This clonotype was detected only a few times. J is TRBJ1-4 and V is TRBV2, with 7 bases aligning to TRBD1. CDR1 is SNHLY and CDR2 is FYNNEI in the germline V gene. The CDR3 sequence is 16 residues long. J lost 6 bases, V lost 5 bases, and 12 bases had no gene match. CDR3 sequence: CASSISRDSPHEKLFF. The CDR3, as DNA: TGTGCCAGCAGTATATCCCGGGACAGCCCCCATGAAAAACTGTTTTTT.

Many counts were recorded for this clonotype. This chain joins TRBV7-2 and TRBJ1-2; possibly TRBD1 for D (6 bases). This CDR3 has 15 residues. The germline CDR1 and CDR2 sequences are SGHTA and FQGNSA. Trimming removed 0 bases from V and 6 bases from J, with 14 bases in between. CDR3 in amino acids: CASSLAQGALDGYTF. The CDR3 DNA reads as TGTGCCAGCAGCTTAGCACAGGGTGCGCTTGATGGCTACACCTTC.

Comments on this clonotype: Because the CDR3 is missing its conserved closing phenylalanine or tryptophan, this is likely a read error. Because the CDR3's place on the DNA is in doubt, the DNA is left out and the CDR3 is given as listed by TCRdb. The CDR3 region is CASSPRGRGDT. This rearrangement joins TRBV19 to TRBJ2-6; TRBD1 was called by the table and not checked on the DNA. The CDR3 has 11 residues if both end residues are counted. CDR1 and CDR2 (germline): LNHDA, SQIVND (reference sequence).

This clonotype came up many times. V is TRBV19 and J is TRBJ2-2; 7 nucleotides line up with TRBD1. CDR3 size: 11 residues. V shed 6 bases, J shed 14 bases, and the junction held 6 bases outside the gene matches. Germline V gene lookup returns CDR1 LNHDA and CDR2 SQIVND (reference sequence). CDR3 loop: CASSTGQALFF. The DNA for the CDR3 is TGTGCCAGTAGCACTGGACAGGCTCTGTTTTTT.

As regards this clonotype: Sequence at one end of the junction differs from germline and may be a read error. This chain's CDR3 is CASSQKISRGRSYGYTF. The CDR3 nucleotides are TGCGCCAGCAGCCAAAAAATTAGCCGGGGGCGCTCCTATGGCTACACCTTC. This chain joins TRBV7-3 and TRBJ1-2; D is possibly TRBD1 (6 bases). Germline assignment: CDR1 SGHTA and CDR2 FQGTGA. The CDR3 extends over 17 amino acids. Filled out from reference TRBV7-3 and TRBJ1-2, the complete variable domain reads GAGVSQTPSNKVTEKGKYVELRCDPISGHTALYWYRQSLGQGPEFLIYFQGTGAADDSGLPNDRFFAVRPEGSVSTLKIQRTERGDSAVYLCASSQKISRGRSYGYTFGSGTRLTVV.

This clonotype was observed a few times. The chain has TRBV2 and TRBJ1-4, with a tentative D call TRBD1 (6 bases). V was pared by 5 bases and J by 3 bases, with 13 bases between. The CDR3 is 15 amino acids. The germline V gene has CDR1 SNHLY and CDR2 FYNNEI. The CDR3 DNA reads TGTGCCAGCAGTTCCTTCGACAGGTCTAATGAAAAACTGTTTTTT. Its protein product is CASSSFDRSNEKLFF.

The rearrangement uses TRBV2 and TRBJ1-1; 9 bases are a match to TRBD1. The CDR3 consists of 14 residues. With V trimmed by 8 bases and J by 3 bases, 7 bases remained unmatched. In germline, CDR1 is SNHLY, CDR2 FYNNEI. In nucleotides, the CDR3 is TGTGCCAGCCACGGGACAGGGTCGTACACTGAAGCTTTCTTT. As protein: CASHGTGSYTEAFF.

As for this clonotype: This may be a read error, as it is one base from a much larger clone. The V call is TRBV2, the J call TRBJ1-5; 7 bases match TRBD1. The V gene's germline CDR1 is SNHLY and CDR2 FYNNEI. The CDR3 has 14 amino acids. V lost 6 bases to trimming and J lost 4 bases; unmatched junction nucleotides: 6. CDR3 protein: CASSPGQMNQPQHF. In DNA form, the CDR3 reads TGTGCCAGCAGCCCGGGACAGATGAATCAGCCCCAGCATTTT.

This chain joins TRBV7-9 and TRBJ1-1, with D possibly TRBD1 on 6 matching bases. Trimming removed 6 bases from V and 2 bases from J, with 19 bases in between. This CDR3 has 16 amino acids. Looked up from germline, CDR1 is SEHNR and CDR2 is FQNEAQ (reference sequence). In DNA form, the CDR3 reads TGTGCCAGCAGGATTCTGACGGGACAAACCAACACTGAAGCTTTCTTT. As protein: CASRILTGQTNTEAFF.

A few counts support this clonotype. This chain links TRBV19 with TRBJ1-6, with TRBD1 matching over 12 bases. The germline CDR1 and CDR2 sequences are LNHDA and SQIVND (reference sequence). This CDR3 comprises 18 residues. After removal of 5 bases from V and 1 base from J, the junction contained 6 bases not matched to a gene. As DNA, the CDR3 is TGTGCCAGTAGTCCGGGGACAGGGGGCGCATCCTATAATTCACCCCTCCACTTT. This codes for CASSPGTGGASYNSPLHF.

Of note for this clonotype: A much bigger clone sits one base away, suggesting this may be a read error. CDR3 residues: CASSSGPKETQCF. The CDR3 region has the DNA TGTGCTAGCAGCTCGGGACCGAAAGAGACCCAGTGCTTC. V gene TRBV7-7 combines with J gene TRBJ2-5; D might be TRBD1 or TRBD2, each matching 5 bases. CDR3 length: 13 amino acids. Germline CDR1 is SSHAT and CDR2 is FNYEAQ (reference sequence). The full variable domain, rest sourced from reference TRBV7-7 and TRBJ2-5, is GAGVSQSPRYKVTKRGQDVTLRCDPISSHATLYWYQQALGQGPEFLTYFNYEAQPDKSGLPSDRFSAERPEGSISTLTIQRTEQRDSAMYRCASSSGPKETQCFGPGTRLLVL.

This clonotype occurred a few times. The chain recombines TRBV9 with TRBJ1-1; tentative D call: TRBD1 (6 bases). This CDR3 is built from 15 residues. CDR1 is SGDLS, CDR2 YYNGEE, per germline. The V end lost 3 bases, the J end lost 11 bases, and 23 bases lay between the germline ends. CDR3 in DNA: TGTGCCAGCAGCGAAGTGTCTAGGGGGGCAGCGGATGCTTTCTTT. Its protein product is CASSEVSRGAADAFF.

The rearrangement uses TRBV3-1 and TRBJ2-2; 8 nucleotides match TRBD1. Germline trimming cut 4 bases from V and 6 bases from J; bases unmatched to any gene: 1. Germline CDR1 and CDR2: LGHDT and YNNKEL (reference sequence). The CDR3 covers 13 residues. The CDR3 DNA is TGTGCCAGCAGCCCGACAGGGGCCGGGGAGCTGTTTTTT. It specifies CASSPTGAGELFF.

The sample holds many counts of this clonotype. The chain links TRBV10-3 to TRBJ2-7, with 10 bases aligning to TRBD2. This CDR3 region has 16 residues. Trimming at V came to 7 bases and at J to 5 bases, leaving 14 bases not matched to a gene. Germline V gene lookup returns CDR1 ENHRY and CDR2 SYGVKD. In DNA, the CDR3 is TGTGCCATCAAAAGCACGGGTAGCGGGGGGTACGACGAGCAGTACTTC. Residues: CAIKSTGSGGYDEQYF.